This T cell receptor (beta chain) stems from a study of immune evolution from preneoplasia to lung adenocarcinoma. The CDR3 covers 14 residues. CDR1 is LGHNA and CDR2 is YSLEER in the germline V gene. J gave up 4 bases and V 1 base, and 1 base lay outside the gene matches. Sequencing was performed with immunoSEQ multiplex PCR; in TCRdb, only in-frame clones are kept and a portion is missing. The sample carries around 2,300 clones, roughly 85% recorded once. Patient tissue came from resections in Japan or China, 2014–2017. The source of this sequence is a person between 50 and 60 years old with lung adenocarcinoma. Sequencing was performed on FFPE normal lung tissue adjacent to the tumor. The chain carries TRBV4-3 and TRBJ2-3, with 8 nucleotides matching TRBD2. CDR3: CASSQAGLADTQYF. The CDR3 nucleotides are TGCGCCAGCAGCCAAGCGGGACTAGCAGATACGCAGTATTTT.